Sequencing of this T cell receptor (beta chain) was carried out in a study of read filtering for tumor transcriptome and immune sequencing. Study-wide context: The cohort had over 16 men and around 15 women aged roughly 40 to 90, mean roughly 66 years. About 8 patients were R-ISS I, 16 were R-ISS II, 6 or 7 were R-ISS III.

A word on this clonotype: The antigen is unknown. Germline is not matched at one junction end, which may reflect a read error.

Looked up from germline, CDR1 is MNHEY and CDR2 is SVGAGI. The length of the CDR3 is 15 residues. Study-level findings and limits: Sorted CD138-negative bone marrow cells were not purified T cells. Correlation between methods rose after single-read clonotypes were removed.

The library was built from about 0.4 ug RNA with molecular barcoded adaptors for alpha/delta and beta/gamma chains. TCRdb reprocessed the reads with MiXCR, giving one entry per CDR3 protein. This sample has some 120,000 distinct CDR3 sequences, with about an eighth found just once. The receptor was isolated from a donor at least 40 years old with multiple myeloma. The sequenced material came from a population of CD138-negative cells sorted from bone marrow. The chain has TRBV6-5 and TRBJ2-4, with D maybe TRBD2 (6 bases). CDR3 residues: CAGSEGGKAKDIQYF. DNA of the CDR3: TGTGCCGGCAGCGAGGGAGGAAAAGCCAAAGACATTCAGTACTTC.